This entry lists 10 T cell receptor beta chains sequenced from one sample in a study of identical twins. TCRdb passed the 5' RACE reads through MiXCR, listing each CDR3 protein once. The sample gives 1.5 million to 2 million distinct CDR3 sequences, under 35% of which show up once; less than 0.35% is in the top ten. Specimen: cord blood. These receptors came from a newborn girl in good health.

This clonotype was seen only a few times. J is TRBJ2-3 and V is TRBV13, with 9 nucleotides matching TRBD2. In germline, CDR1 is PRHDT, CDR2 FYEKMQ (reference sequence). The CDR3 length is 15 residues. The V gene end was trimmed by 0 bases and the J gene end by 6 bases; junction bases not matched to a gene: 4. CDR3 nucleotides: TGTGCCAGCAGCTTAGGAGGGGGGACTAGCGATACGCAGTATTTT. Translation: CASSLGGGTSDTQYF.

Worth noting for this clonotype: It may be a read error: a sequence one base away is much more abundant. The chain has TRBV2 and TRBJ1-4, with TRBD1 as a possible D gene (6 bases). Germline lookup yields CDR1 SNHLY and CDR2 FYNNEI. The CDR3 covers 12 residues. The germline V and J ends were trimmed by 4 bases and 7 bases, with 7 bases remaining between them. The CDR3 loop reads CASSGQVEKLFF. The CDR3, as DNA: TGTGCCAGCAGTGGACAGGTTGAAAAACTGTTTTTT.

The genes are TRBV20-1 and TRBJ2-1; D tentatively reads TRBD1 or TRBD2 (5 bases each). Per the germline V gene, CDR1 is DFQATT and CDR2 is SNEGSKA (reference sequence). This CDR3 is built from 14 residues. With 3 bases removed from V and 13 bases from J, the gap between germline ends came to 22 bases. For the CDR3, the DNA is TGCAGTGCTAGTCGTGCAGGGAGTCGAGAGACCCAGTTCTTC. It specifies CSASRAGSRETQFF.

The chain joins TRBV29-1 to TRBJ2-1, with a possible D match to TRBD2 (6 bases). The assigned J gene may be wrong: the sequence end matches TRBJ2-7 better. Germline CDR1 SQVTM, CDR2 ANQGSEA. The CDR3 length is 13 residues. CDR3 coding DNA: TGCAGCGTTGCTAGCGACTCCTACAATGAGCAGTACTTC. Residues: CSVASDSYNEQYF.

The sample holds a few counts of this clonotype. The chain's CDR3 is CSARNGLYGYTF. CDR3 bases: TGCAGTGCTAGAAACGGTTTGTATGGCTACACCTTC. The chain combines TRBV20-1 with TRBJ1-2; D is unresolved. The germline CDR1 and CDR2 sequences are DFQATT and SNEGSKA (reference sequence). The CDR3 runs to 12 residues. With 2 bases removed from V and 5 bases from J, the gap between germline ends came to 9 bases.

This CDR3 reads CASSPGDSGANVLTF. CDR3 nucleotide sequence: TGTGCCAGCTCACCGGGAGACTCTGGGGCCAACGTCCTGACTTTC. The chain is built from TRBV18 and TRBJ2-6; D might be TRBD2 (5 bases). V was pared by 3 bases and J by 0 bases, with 6 bases between. This CDR3 is built from 15 residues. CDR1 is KGHSH and CDR2 is LQKENI in the germline V gene.

The chain uses TRBV4-1 and TRBJ2-1; D ambiguous. The V end lost 3 bases, the J end lost 13 bases, and 22 bases lay between the germline ends. Germline lookup yields CDR1 MGHRA and CDR2 YSYEKL. The CDR3 loop spans 15 amino acids. The CDR3 spells CASSQFGLSKETQFF. The CDR3 DNA reads TGCGCCAGCAGCCAGTTTGGATTGTCGAAAGAGACCCAGTTCTTC.

This clonotype occurred a few times. The CDR3 nucleotides read TGCGCCAGCAGTGAGTCGGTGACTAGCGGGGAGAATACGCAGTATTTT. Translated: CASSESVTSGENTQYF. The chain couples TRBV10-1 to TRBJ2-3, with TRBD2 identical over 11 bases. From germline, CDR1 is WNHNN and CDR2 SYGVQD (reference sequence). The junction had 6 bases not matched to a gene; V was cut back by 0 bases and J by 7 bases. The CDR3 spans 16 residues.

The J gene is TRBJ2-3, the V gene TRBV13; D might be TRBD1 or TRBD2, each matching 6 bases. With 2 bases removed from V and 3 bases from J, the gap between germline ends came to 15 bases. In germline, CDR1 is PRHDT, CDR2 FYEKMQ (reference sequence). CDR3 length: 16 amino acids. The CDR3 protein is CASSLTRRRGTDTQYF. CDR3 nucleotide sequence: TGTGCCAGCAGCTTAACCCGAAGGAGGGGGACAGATACGCAGTATTTT.

This clonotype was seen many times. An end of the junction differs from the germline gene, which may be a read error. The chain carries TRBV28 and TRBJ2-1; the D gene could be TRBD1 or TRBD2 (5 bases each). Looked up from germline, CDR1 is MDHEN and CDR2 is SYDVKM. The CDR3 is 14 residues long. This CDR3 reads CASSFGTVYNEQFF. DNA for the CDR3: TGCGCCAGCAGCTTTGGGACGGTATACAATGAGCAGTTCTTC.